This entry lists 31 T cell receptor beta chains sequenced from one sample in a study of post-analysis software for immune sequencing data. Findings and limits, study-wide: TRBV5-6, TRBV5-1 and TRBV20-1 belonged to a set of roughly five TRBV segments that were more frequent in patients than controls.

The antigens of these receptors remain unknown. cDNA libraries of TCR beta carried unique molecular identifiers. TCRdb used MiXCR to reprocess the PCR reads, holding one entry per CDR3 protein. The table has 450,000 or so distinct CDR3 sequences, 45% seen once. The sample comprised blood. These receptors were collected from a girl aged 5 to 17 with multiple sclerosis.

The sample holds a few counts of this clonotype. V gene TRBV6-2 or TRBV6-3 combines with J gene TRBJ1-1; the D gene is possibly TRBD1 (5 bases). V was trimmed by 6 bases and J by 1 base, leaving 9 bases between them. Germline CDR1 reads MNHEY; CDR2 reads SVGEGT. There are 13 residues in the CDR3. The CDR3 is CASRTTENTEAFF. The CDR3 nucleotides are TGTGCCAGCAGGACGACAGAGAACACTGAAGCTTTCTTT.

Details on this clonotype: Its ends do not fully match the called genes, so a read error is possible. The chain joins TRBV7-2 to TRBJ2-1, with 8 bases identical to TRBD2. The germline V gene encodes CDR1 SGHTA and CDR2 FQGNSA. The CDR3 extends over 16 amino acids. The CDR3, as DNA: TGTGCCAGCAGCTTAGATTCTAGCGGGTCCTACAACGAGCAGTTCTTC. As protein: CASSLDSSGSYNEQFF.

This chain joins TRBV4-2 and TRBJ2-2; 13 bases agree with TRBD2. The V gene end was trimmed by 2 bases and the J gene end by 6 bases; junction bases not matched to a gene: 6. The length of the CDR3 is 17 residues. The germline gives CDR1 LGHNA, CDR2 YNFKEQ. The CDR3: CASSQPLAGGPSGELFF. CDR3 sequence (DNA): TGTGCCAGCAGCCAACCACTAGCGGGAGGGCCCTCCGGGGAGCTGTTTTTT.

The rearrangement joins TRBV27 to TRBJ2-3, with a weak D call TRBD1 (5 bases). The CDR3 totals 15 residues. V lost 3 bases and J 2 bases, leaving 12 bases between the germline ends. Germline CDR1 reads MNHEY; CDR2 reads SMNVEV (reference sequence). The CDR3 here is CASSFGSGHTDTQYF. DNA of the CDR3: TGTGCCAGCAGTTTTGGGTCCGGACACACAGATACGCAGTATTTT.

The chain employs TRBV5-1 and TRBJ2-5; 7 positions match TRBD2. The CDR3 consists of 14 residues. Germline CDR1 SGHRS, CDR2 YFSETQ. J gave up 4 bases and V 6 bases, and 9 bases lay outside the gene matches. DNA of the CDR3: TGCGCCAGCACTCGGGATCTAGCGGTAGAGACCCAGTACTTC. Its protein product is CASTRDLAVETQYF.

This clonotype has just a few counts. The J gene is TRBJ2-7, the V gene TRBV10-3, with D perhaps matching TRBD1 (7 bases). Germline CDR1 and CDR2: ENHRY and SYGVKD. CDR3 length equals 16 residues. V was pared by 7 bases and J by 0 bases, with 19 bases between. The CDR3 bases are TGTGCCATCATGGGACAGTCGACTAGAACCTCCTACGAGCAGTACTTC. Translated, it gives CAIMGQSTRTSYEQYF.

In its sample, this clonotype was seen once. The rearrangement uses TRBV29-1 and TRBJ2-1; tentatively, D is TRBD1 or TRBD2 (5 bases each). The J call is in doubt because the DNA end fits TRBJ2-7 better. The germline gives CDR1 SQVTM, CDR2 ANQGSEA. This CDR3 has 13 amino acids. CDR3 loop: CSVPGTSYNEQYF. CDR3 nucleotide sequence: TGCAGCGTTCCAGGGACCTCCTACAATGAGCAGTACTTC.

The gene calls are TRBV20-1 and TRBJ2-5; TRBD1 matches 7 bases. Gene TRBJ2-7 matches the end of the DNA better, so the J call may be wrong. Germline CDR1 and CDR2: DFQATT and SNEGSKA (reference sequence). The CDR3 has 14 residues. Here the CDR3 DNA reads TGCAGTGCTGCGCCTTCTCGGACAGGAAACGAGCAGTACTTC. This gives the protein CSAAPSRTGNEQYF.

V is TRBV7-3 and J is TRBJ2-3; 9 nucleotides line up with TRBD1. The CDR3 loop spans 16 amino acids. The V segment lost 5 bases and the J segment 4 bases; nucleotides outside the gene matches: 10. The germline V gene has CDR1 SGHTA and CDR2 FQGTGA. The CDR3 DNA reads as TGTGCCAGCAGCGGACAGGGGCGCGGTGTTTCAGATACGCAGTATTTT. It specifies CASSGQGRGVSDTQYF. Drawing the rest from reference TRBV7-3 and TRBJ2-3, the complete variable domain is GAGVSQTPSNKVTEKGKYVELRCDPISGHTALYWYRQSLGQGPEFLIYFQGTGAADDSGLPNDRFFAVRPEGSVSTLKIQRTERGDSAVYLCASSGQGRGVSDTQYFGPGTRLTVL.

This clonotype was counted at least ten times. J is TRBJ2-7 and V is TRBV7-6, with 7 positions matching TRBD1. The V segment lost 1 base and the J segment 2 bases; nucleotides outside the gene matches: 5. This CDR3 spans 15 amino acids. Germline CDR1 is SGHVS and CDR2 is FNYEAQ. The CDR3 DNA follows: TGTGCCAGCAGCTTAGAGGGACAGCCCACCTACGAGCAGTACTTC. Protein sequence: CASSLEGQPTYEQYF.

This clonotype occurred a few times. The rearrangement joins TRBV20-1 to TRBJ2-7, with D perhaps TRBD2 (7 bases). Germline CDR1 DFQATT, CDR2 SNEGSKA (reference sequence). The CDR3 sequence is 13 residues long. V was trimmed by 3 bases and J by 1 base, leaving 10 bases between them. CDR3 sequence reads: CSASGGPSYEQYF. CDR3 in DNA: TGCAGTGCTAGCGGGGGGCCATCCTACGAGCAGTACTTC.

CDR3 protein: CASRAGLQSNQPQHF. As DNA, the CDR3 is TGTGCCAGCAGGGCAGGTCTACAAAGCAATCAGCCCCAGCATTTT. The chain joins TRBV27 to TRBJ1-5; D unclear. The CDR3 has 15 residues. Germline CDR1 reads MNHEY; CDR2 reads SMNVEV (reference sequence). V was cut by 6 bases and J by 1 base, with 13 bases left in between.

This chain uses TRBV19 with TRBJ2-3; possible D gene TRBD2, 6 bases. This CDR3 has 14 residues. Germline V gene lookup returns CDR1 LNHDA and CDR2 SQIVND (reference sequence). Trimming took off 7 bases at V and 9 bases at J, with 20 bases between the two ends. In DNA form, the CDR3 reads TGTGCCAGTACGCCAGGCCGGGGAGGACGCACGCAGTATTTT. Translation: CASTPGRGGRTQYF.

The chain has TRBV28 and TRBJ2-7; 9 bases match TRBD1. In germline, CDR1 is MDHEN, CDR2 SYDVKM. The CDR3 runs 16 residues. V dropped 2 bases and J dropped 0; count of bases not matched to a gene: 5. CDR3 loop: CASSLSGQGSSYEQYF. CDR3 nucleotides: TGTGCCAGCAGTTTAAGTGGACAGGGGAGCTCCTACGAGCAGTACTTC.

The chain joins TRBV10-2 to TRBJ2-7; 8 positions match TRBD1. The length of the CDR3 is 18 residues. J gave up 2 bases and V 5 bases, and 17 bases lay outside the gene matches. CDR1 is WSHSY and CDR2 is SAAADI in the germline V gene. The CDR3 nucleotides are TGCGCCAGCAGTTCTGGGAAGGACAGGGTATTCGGGCCCTACGAGCAGTACTTC. The encoded protein is CASSSGKDRVFGPYEQYF.

The chain links TRBV27 to TRBJ2-1, with a weak D call TRBD2 (8 bases). V was clipped by 7 bases and J by 8 bases, with 21 bases between them. In germline, CDR1 is MNHEY, CDR2 SMNVEV (reference sequence). This CDR3 region has 15 residues. CDR3: CASTPGGRDRDEQFF. DNA for the CDR3: TGTGCCAGCACCCCGGGGGGGCGAGACAGGGATGAGCAGTTCTTC.

This clonotype has a handful of counts. This chain uses TRBV10-3 with TRBJ2-5; D unresolved. The J call is in doubt because the DNA end fits TRBJ2-7 better. This CDR3 spans 13 amino acids. Per germline, CDR1 ENHRY and CDR2 SYGVKD. The CDR3 DNA reads TGTGCCATCCGTGGGGAAATCCCCGTCGAGCAGTACTTC. Translation gives CAIRGEIPVEQYF.

This clonotype appeared a few times. The chain couples TRBV9 to TRBJ2-1; 7 bases match TRBD1. Germline CDR1 and CDR2: SGDLS and YYNGEE. After removal of 4 bases from V and 13 bases from J, the junction contained 11 bases not matched to a gene. The CDR3 totals 13 residues. The DNA of the CDR3 is TGTGCCAGCAGCTTACCCGGGACAGAGGAACAGTTCTTC. The encoded protein is CASSLPGTEEQFF.

The chain employs TRBV20-1 and TRBJ2-3; weak D call: TRBD1 (6 bases). Germline V CDR1 and CDR2: DFQATT, SNEGSKA (reference sequence). This CDR3 spans 15 amino acids. V was clipped by 0 bases and J by 5 bases, with 15 bases between them. The CDR3 here is CSARDAGTWGDTQYF. CDR3 nucleotides: TGCAGTGCTAGAGATGCCGGGACATGGGGAGATACGCAGTATTTT.

This clonotype was counted between two and nine times. The chain recombines TRBV29-1 with TRBJ1-1; TRBD1 aligns across 7 bases. The V and J ends lost 6 bases and 4 bases, in that order; junction bases with no gene match: 5. CDR1 and CDR2 from the germline V gene are SQVTM and ANQGSEA. The CDR3 is 12 amino acids. Written as DNA, the CDR3 is TGCAGCGTGGAAAGACAGGGCACTGAAGCTTTCTTT. Residues: CSVERQGTEAFF. Drawing the rest from reference TRBV29-1 and TRBJ1-1, the complete variable domain is SAVISQKPSRDICQRGTSLTIQCQVDSQVTMMFWYRQQPGQSLTLIATANQGSEATYESGFVIDKFPISRPNLTFSTLTVSNMSPEDSSIYLCSVERQGTEAFFGQGTRLTVV.

This clonotype was observed a handful of times. The chain joins TRBV10-3 to TRBJ2-5; TRBD2 matches 14 bases. The V gene end was trimmed by 10 bases and the J gene end by 5 bases; junction bases not matched to a gene: 9. The CDR3 loop spans 15 amino acids. The germline V gene has CDR1 ENHRY and CDR2 SYGVKD. CDR3 residues: CATGLAGVNGETQYF. In nucleotides, the CDR3 is TGTGCCACGGGACTAGCGGGAGTAAATGGGGAGACCCAGTACTTC.

In this sample, this clonotype turned up a few times. Here the CDR3 reads CSARPRGLLSNQPQHF. CDR3 sequence (DNA): TGCAGTGCTAGACCAAGGGGGCTCCTTAGCAATCAGCCCCAGCATTTT. V and J are TRBV20-1 and TRBJ1-5, with 7 bases lining up with TRBD1. Germline CDR1 is DFQATT and CDR2 is SNEGSKA (reference sequence). The trim removed 2 bases at V and 0 bases at J, leaving 7 bases unmatched. CDR3 length: 16 amino acids.

This chain connects TRBV6-1 to TRBJ2-5; D may be TRBD2 (7 bases). The tail of the sequence fits TRBJ2-7 better, so the J call may be wrong. Per germline, CDR1 MNHNS and CDR2 SASEGT. This CDR3 spans 13 amino acids. The CDR3 reads CASTQGGVHEQYF. CDR3 DNA: TGTGCCAGCACCCAAGGGGGGGTCCACGAGCAGTACTTC.

The chain links TRBV29-1 to TRBJ2-7, with 7 bases that match TRBD2. Germline lookup yields CDR1 SQVTM and CDR2 ANQGSEA. V lost 7 bases to trimming and J lost 3 bases; unmatched junction nucleotides: 9. The CDR3 totals 13 residues. The CDR3 protein is CSAGAGLLYEQYF. Here the CDR3 DNA reads TGCAGCGCGGGTGCGGGACTACTCTACGAGCAGTACTTC.

V usage is TRBV7-9 and J usage is TRBJ1-2; D is perhaps TRBD1 (5 bases). The CDR3 runs to 12 residues. Trimming shortened V by 4 bases and J by 7 bases, and 10 bases separated the two germline ends. Germline CDR1 is SEHNR and CDR2 is FQNEAQ (reference sequence). The CDR3 sequence is CASSSERGGYTF. The CDR3 bases are TGTGCCAGCAGCTCCGAAAGGGGTGGCTACACCTTC.

This clonotype was seen more than once but under ten times. CDR3 sequence (DNA): TGCAGCGTTGAGGAGGGGGGACAGAACACTGAAGCTTTCTTT. Translated, it gives CSVEEGGQNTEAFF. The chain links TRBV29-1 to TRBJ1-1, with a weak D call TRBD1 (6 bases). The germline V gene has CDR1 SQVTM and CDR2 ANQGSEA. Trimming left V 3 bases short and J 1 base short, with 12 bases between. The CDR3 spans 14 residues.

This clonotype occurred a few times. The chain uses TRBV29-1 and TRBJ2-3; no definite D call. Germline V lookup: CDR1 SQVTM, CDR2 ANQGSEA. V gave up 6 bases and J gave up 2 bases, with 6 bases separating them. The CDR3 is made up of 11 amino acids. The CDR3 protein is CSVRYTDTQYF. In nucleotides, the CDR3 is TGCAGCGTCCGTTACACAGATACGCAGTATTTT.

The chain carries TRBV6-2 or TRBV6-3 and TRBJ1-2, with D hard to call. V was clipped by 5 bases and J by 0 bases, with 10 bases between them. This CDR3 has 14 amino acids. CDR1 and CDR2 (germline): MNHEY, SVGEGT. The CDR3 spells CASSGPRANYGYTF. In DNA form, the CDR3 reads TGTGCCAGCAGTGGGCCACGAGCTAACTATGGCTACACCTTC.

The chain employs TRBV18 and TRBJ2-1; 9 bases align to TRBD2. Trimming cost V 6 bases and J 8 bases; bases outside gene matches: 11. The CDR3 loop spans 15 amino acids. The V gene's germline CDR1 is KGHSH and CDR2 LQKENI. The CDR3 sequence: CASSSGLAVMDEQFF. CDR3 DNA: TGTGCCAGCTCGTCGGGACTAGCTGTAATGGATGAGCAGTTCTTC.

This clonotype was seen a few times. J is TRBJ2-5 and V is TRBV5-1; tentatively, D is TRBD2 (6 bases). The V and J ends lost 0 bases and 4 bases respectively, with 10 bases between them. Per germline, CDR1 SGHRS and CDR2 YFSETQ. The CDR3 has 14 amino acids. The CDR3 region is CASSLDRGTETQYF. The DNA of the CDR3 is TGCGCCAGCAGCTTGGATCGCGGGACAGAGACCCAGTACTTC.

V usage is TRBV3-1 and J usage is TRBJ2-5, with 8 bases fitting TRBD2. The DNA end favors TRBJ2-7, so the J call may be wrong. The length of the CDR3 is 14 residues. Germline V gene lookup returns CDR1 LGHDT and CDR2 YNNKEL (reference sequence). This CDR3 is CASSQEREKPEQYF. The CDR3 DNA sequence: TGTGCCAGCAGCCAGGAGCGGGAGAAGCCCGAGCAGTACTTC.